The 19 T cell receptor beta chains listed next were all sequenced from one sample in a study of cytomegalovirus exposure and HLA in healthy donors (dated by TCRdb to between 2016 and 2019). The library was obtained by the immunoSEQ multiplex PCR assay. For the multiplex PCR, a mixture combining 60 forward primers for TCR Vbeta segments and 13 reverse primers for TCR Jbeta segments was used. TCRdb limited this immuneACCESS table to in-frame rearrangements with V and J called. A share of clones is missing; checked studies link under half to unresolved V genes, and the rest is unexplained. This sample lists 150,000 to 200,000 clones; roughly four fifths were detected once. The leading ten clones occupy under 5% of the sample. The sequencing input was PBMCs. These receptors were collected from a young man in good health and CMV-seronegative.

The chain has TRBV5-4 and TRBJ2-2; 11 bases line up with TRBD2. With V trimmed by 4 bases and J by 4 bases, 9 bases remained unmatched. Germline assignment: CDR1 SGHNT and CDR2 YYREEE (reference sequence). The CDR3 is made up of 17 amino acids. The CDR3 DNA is TGTGCCAGCAGCCCCGAACTAGCGGGAGCTTTCACCGGGGAGCTGTTTTTT. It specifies CASSPELAGAFTGELFF.

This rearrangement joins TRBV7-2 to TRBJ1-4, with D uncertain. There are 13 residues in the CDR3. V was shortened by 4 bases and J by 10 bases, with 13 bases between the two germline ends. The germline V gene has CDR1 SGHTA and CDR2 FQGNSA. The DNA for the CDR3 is TGTGCCAGCAGCTCGGGGTCAGAGGTAAAACTGTTTTTT. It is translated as CASSSGSEVKLFF.

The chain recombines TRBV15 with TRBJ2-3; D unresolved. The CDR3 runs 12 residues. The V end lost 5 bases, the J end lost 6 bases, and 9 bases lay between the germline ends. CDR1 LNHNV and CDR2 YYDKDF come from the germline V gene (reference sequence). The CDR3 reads CATSRESDTQYF. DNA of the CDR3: TGTGCCACCAGCCGCGAGTCGGATACGCAGTATTTT.

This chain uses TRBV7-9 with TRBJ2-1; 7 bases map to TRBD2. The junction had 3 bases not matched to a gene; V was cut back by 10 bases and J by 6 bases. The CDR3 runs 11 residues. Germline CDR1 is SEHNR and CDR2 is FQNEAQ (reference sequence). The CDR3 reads CATPGGNEQFF. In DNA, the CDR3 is TGTGCCACCCCGGGGGGCAATGAGCAGTTCTTC. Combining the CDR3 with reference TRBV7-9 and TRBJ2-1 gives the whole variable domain DTGVSQNPRHKITKRGQNVTFRCDPISEHNRLYWYRQTLGQGPEFLTYFQNEAQLEKSRLLSDRFSAERPKGSFSTLEIQRTEQGDSAMYLCATPGGNEQFFGPGTRLTVL.

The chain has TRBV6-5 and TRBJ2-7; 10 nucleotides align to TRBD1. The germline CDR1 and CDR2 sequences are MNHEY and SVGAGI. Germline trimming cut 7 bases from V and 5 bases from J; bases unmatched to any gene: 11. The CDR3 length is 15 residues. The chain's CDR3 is CASTAPTGGRDEQYF. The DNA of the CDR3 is TGTGCCAGCACCGCCCCGACAGGGGGCAGGGACGAGCAGTACTTC.

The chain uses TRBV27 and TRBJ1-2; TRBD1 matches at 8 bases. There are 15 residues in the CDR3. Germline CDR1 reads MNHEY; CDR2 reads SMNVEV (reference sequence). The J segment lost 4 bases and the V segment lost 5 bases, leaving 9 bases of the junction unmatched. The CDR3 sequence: CASSQQGVGTYGYTF. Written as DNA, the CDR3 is TGTGCCAGCAGTCAACAGGGGGTGGGAACCTATGGCTACACCTTC.

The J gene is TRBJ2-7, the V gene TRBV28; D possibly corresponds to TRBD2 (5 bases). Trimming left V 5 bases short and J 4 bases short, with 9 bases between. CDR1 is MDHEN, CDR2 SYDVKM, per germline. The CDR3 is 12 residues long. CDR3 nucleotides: TGTGCCAGCAGTCGACTACCTTACGAGCAGTACTTC. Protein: CASSRLPYEQYF.

CDR3 sequence (DNA): TGTGCCAGCAGCCCAGAGGTATCCCGCATGAACACTGAAGCTTTCTTT. Protein sequence: CASSPEVSRMNTEAFF. V gene TRBV5-6 combines with J gene TRBJ1-1; D gene uncertain. The CDR3 consists of 16 residues. Germline CDR1 and CDR2: SGHDT and YYEEEE. V was trimmed by 4 bases and J by 0 bases, leaving 16 bases between them.

CDR3 loop: CASSPGTGYRGLFF. CDR3 nucleotides: TGTGCCAGCTCACCCGGGACAGGGTACCGGGGACTGTTTTTT. The chain is built from TRBV18 and TRBJ1-4; 9 bases align to TRBD1. Germline V gives CDR1 KGHSH, CDR2 LQKENI. The CDR3 runs to 14 residues. Germline trimming cut 3 bases from V and 13 bases from J; bases unmatched to any gene: 9. The full variable domain, completed using reference TRBV18 and TRBJ1-4, is NAGVMQNPRHLVRRRGQEARLRCSPMKGHSHVYWYRQLPEEGLKFMVYLQKENIIDESGMPKERFSAEFPKEGPSILRIQQVVRGDSAAYFCASSPGTGYRGLFFGSGTQLSVL.

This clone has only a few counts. CDR3 in amino acids: CASTSQFYGYTF. The CDR3, as DNA: TGTGCCAGCACTAGTCAGTTCTATGGCTACACCTTC. V gene TRBV28 combines with J gene TRBJ1-2; no reliable D call. Germline V gives CDR1 MDHEN, CDR2 SYDVKM. The CDR3 runs 12 residues. V was shortened by 7 bases and J by 4 bases, with 10 bases between the two germline ends.

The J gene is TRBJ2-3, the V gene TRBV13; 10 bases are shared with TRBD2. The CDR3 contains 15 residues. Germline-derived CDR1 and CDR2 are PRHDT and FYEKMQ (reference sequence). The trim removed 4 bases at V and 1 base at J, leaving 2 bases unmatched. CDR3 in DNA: TGTGCCAGCAGCTCTAGCGGGGGTGGCACAGATACGCAGTATTTT. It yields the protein CASSSSGGGTDTQYF.

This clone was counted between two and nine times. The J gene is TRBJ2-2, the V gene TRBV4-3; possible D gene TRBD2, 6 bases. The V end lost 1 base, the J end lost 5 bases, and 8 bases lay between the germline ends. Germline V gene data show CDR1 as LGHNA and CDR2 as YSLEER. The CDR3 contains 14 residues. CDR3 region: CASSQGLETGELFF. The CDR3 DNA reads TGCGCCAGCAGCCAAGGACTAGAAACCGGGGAGCTGTTTTTT.

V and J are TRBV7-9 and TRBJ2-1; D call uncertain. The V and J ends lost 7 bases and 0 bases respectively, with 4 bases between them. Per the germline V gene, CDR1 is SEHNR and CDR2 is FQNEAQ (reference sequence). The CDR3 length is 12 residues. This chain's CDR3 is CASTSSYNEQFF. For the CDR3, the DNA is TGTGCCAGCACTAGCTCCTACAATGAGCAGTTCTTC.

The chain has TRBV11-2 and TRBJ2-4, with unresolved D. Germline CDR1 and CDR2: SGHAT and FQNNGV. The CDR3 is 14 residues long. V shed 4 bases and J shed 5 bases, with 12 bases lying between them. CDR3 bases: TGTGCCAGCAGCTCCCTCCGTTTTGAAAACATTCAGTACTTC. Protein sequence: CASSSLRFENIQYF.

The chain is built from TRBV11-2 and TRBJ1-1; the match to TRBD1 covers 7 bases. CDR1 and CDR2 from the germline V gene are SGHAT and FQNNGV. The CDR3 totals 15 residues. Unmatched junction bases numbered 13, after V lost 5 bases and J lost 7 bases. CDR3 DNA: TGTGCCAGCAGCCGCACCGACAGGGCTGGGCGTGAAGCTTTCTTT. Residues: CASSRTDRAGREAFF.

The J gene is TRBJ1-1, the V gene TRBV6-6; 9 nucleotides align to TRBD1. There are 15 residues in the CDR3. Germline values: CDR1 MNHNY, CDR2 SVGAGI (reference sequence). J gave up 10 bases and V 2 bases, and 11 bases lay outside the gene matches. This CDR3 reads CASSYGGDRVDRAFF. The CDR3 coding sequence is TGTGCCAGCAGTTACGGGGGGGACAGGGTGGATCGAGCTTTCTTT.

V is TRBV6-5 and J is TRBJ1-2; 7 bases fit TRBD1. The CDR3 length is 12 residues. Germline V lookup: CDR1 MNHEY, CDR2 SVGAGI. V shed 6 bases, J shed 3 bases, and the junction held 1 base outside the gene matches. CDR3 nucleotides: TGTGCCAGCAGCACAGGGGACTATGGCTACACCTTC. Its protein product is CASSTGDYGYTF.

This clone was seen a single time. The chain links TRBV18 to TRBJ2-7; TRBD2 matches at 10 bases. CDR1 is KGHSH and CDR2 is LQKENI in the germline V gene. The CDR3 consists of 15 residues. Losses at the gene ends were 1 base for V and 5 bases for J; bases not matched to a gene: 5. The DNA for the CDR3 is TGTGCCAGCTCACCACTAGCGGGAGGAGGAAACGAGCAGTACTTC. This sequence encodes CASSPLAGGGNEQYF.

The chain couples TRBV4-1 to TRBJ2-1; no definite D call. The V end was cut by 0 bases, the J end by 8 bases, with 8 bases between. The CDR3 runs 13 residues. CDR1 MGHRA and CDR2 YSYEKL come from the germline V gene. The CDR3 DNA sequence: TGCGCCAGCAGCCAAGATGTCTTCCATGAGCAGTTCTTC. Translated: CASSQDVFHEQFF.